In this sample, the clone carrying this T cell receptor (beta chain) turned up once. Its antigen is currently unknown. The repertoire was sequenced with immunoSEQ multiplex PCR; TCRdb's copy has only in-frame clones and lacks some. This sample has 45,000 to 60,000 clones, with 88% found just once. Documented time point: week 35, safety follow-up. A single vaccine dose contained 300 ug of mutant IDH1 20-mer peptide, and topical imiquimod was used with it. Each astrocytoma in the donors was new, WHO grade 3 or 4, IDH1-mutant and ATRX-lost. The germline V gene encodes CDR1 GTSNPN and CDR2 SVGIG (reference sequence). CDR3 length: 12 residues. The V gene lost 3 bases and the J gene lost 7 bases, with 12 bases spanning the gap. This specimen belongs to a study of a mutant IDH1 vaccine in newly diagnosed glioma. Study context: The initiation of vaccination occurred 4-6 weeks after radiotherapy alone, or with temozolomide cycles. Week 35 was assigned to visit V12, and week 47 was assigned to visit V13.

Broader study findings: Vaccine-induced immune responses occurred in 90% to 95% of patients.

This chain connects TRBV30 to TRBJ1-2, with a possible D match to TRBD1 (6 bases). The sequence came from a woman aged 40-49 years with glioma. The sequenced sample was PBMCs, obtained from a glioma patient whose treatment included an IDH1 peptide vaccine. This CDR3 reads CAWRGQGFGYTF. In nucleotides, the CDR3 is TGTGCCTGGAGGGGGCAGGGGTTTGGCTACACCTTC.